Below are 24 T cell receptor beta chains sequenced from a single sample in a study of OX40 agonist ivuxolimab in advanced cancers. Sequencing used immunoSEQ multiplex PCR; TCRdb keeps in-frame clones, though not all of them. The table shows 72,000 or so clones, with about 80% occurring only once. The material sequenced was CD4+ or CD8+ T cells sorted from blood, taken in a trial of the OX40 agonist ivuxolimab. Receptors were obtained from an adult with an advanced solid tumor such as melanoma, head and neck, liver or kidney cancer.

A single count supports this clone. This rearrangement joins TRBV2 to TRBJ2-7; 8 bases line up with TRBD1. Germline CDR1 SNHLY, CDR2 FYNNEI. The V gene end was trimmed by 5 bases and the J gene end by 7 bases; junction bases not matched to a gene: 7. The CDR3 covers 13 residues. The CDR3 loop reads CASSYDRGWEQYF. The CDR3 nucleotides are TGTGCCAGCAGTTACGACAGGGGTTGGGAGCAGTACTTC.

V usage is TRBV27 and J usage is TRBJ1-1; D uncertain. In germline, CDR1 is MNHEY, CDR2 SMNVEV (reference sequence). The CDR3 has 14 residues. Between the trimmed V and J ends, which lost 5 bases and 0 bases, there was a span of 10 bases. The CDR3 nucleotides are TGTGCCAGCAGTCCGCTGATTATGAACACTGAAGCTTTCTTT. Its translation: CASSPLIMNTEAFF.

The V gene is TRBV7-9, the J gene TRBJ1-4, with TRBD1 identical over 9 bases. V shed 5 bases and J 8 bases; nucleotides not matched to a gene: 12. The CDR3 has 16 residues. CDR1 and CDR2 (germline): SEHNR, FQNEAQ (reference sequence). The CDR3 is CASSGGDRDREEKLFF. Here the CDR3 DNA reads TGTGCCAGCAGCGGAGGGGACAGGGATCGGGAGGAAAAACTGTTTTTT.

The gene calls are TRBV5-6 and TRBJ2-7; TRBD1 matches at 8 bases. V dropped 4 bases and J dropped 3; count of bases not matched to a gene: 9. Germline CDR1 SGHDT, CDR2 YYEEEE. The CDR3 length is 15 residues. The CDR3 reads CASSLARGLFYEQYF. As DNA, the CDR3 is TGTGCCAGCAGCCTGGCCAGGGGGCTCTTCTACGAGCAGTACTTC.

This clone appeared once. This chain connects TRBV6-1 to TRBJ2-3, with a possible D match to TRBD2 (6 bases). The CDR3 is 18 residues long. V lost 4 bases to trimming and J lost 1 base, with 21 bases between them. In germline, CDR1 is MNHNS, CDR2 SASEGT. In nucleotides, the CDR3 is TGTGCCAGCAGTGCAAAAATGGCCGCGGGGTTCGGCACAGATACGCAGTATTTT. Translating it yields CASSAKMAAGFGTDTQYF.

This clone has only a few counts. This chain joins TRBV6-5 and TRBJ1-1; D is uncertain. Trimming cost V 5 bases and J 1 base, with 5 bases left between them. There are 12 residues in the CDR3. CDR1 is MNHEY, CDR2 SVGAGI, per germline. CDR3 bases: TGTGCCAGCAGTCCCCCGAACACTGAAGCTTTCTTT. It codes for CASSPPNTEAFF.

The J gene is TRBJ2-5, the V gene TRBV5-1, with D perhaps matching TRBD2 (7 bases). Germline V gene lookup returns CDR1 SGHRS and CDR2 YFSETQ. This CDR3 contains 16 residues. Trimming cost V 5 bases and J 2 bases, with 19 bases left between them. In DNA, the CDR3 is TGCGCCAGCAGATCGGTGGGGGGGCCCCCTCAAGAGACCCAGTACTTC. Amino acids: CASRSVGGPPQETQYF.

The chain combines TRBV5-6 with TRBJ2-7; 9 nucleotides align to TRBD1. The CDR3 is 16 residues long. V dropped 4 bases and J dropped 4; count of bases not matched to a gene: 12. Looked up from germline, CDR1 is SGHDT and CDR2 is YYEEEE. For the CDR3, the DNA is TGTGCCAGCAGCATTCGACAGGGGGTATCTGTGTACGAGCAGTACTTC. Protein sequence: CASSIRQGVSVYEQYF.

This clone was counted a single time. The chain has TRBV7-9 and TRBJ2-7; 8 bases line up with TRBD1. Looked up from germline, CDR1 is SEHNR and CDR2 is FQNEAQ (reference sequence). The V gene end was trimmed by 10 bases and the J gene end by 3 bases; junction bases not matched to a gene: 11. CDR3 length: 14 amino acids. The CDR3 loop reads CATIRSGGGYEQYF. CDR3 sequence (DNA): TGTGCCACCATCCGGTCAGGGGGCGGCTACGAGCAGTACTTC.

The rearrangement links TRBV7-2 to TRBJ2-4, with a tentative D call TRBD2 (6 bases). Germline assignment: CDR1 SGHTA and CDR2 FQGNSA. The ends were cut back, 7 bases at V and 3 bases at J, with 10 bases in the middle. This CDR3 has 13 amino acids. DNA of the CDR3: TGTGCCAGCAACTACGGGGGCAAAAACATTCAGTACTTC. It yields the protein CASNYGGKNIQYF.

This chain's CDR3 is CASSLRSGGGNTIYF. CDR3 coding DNA: TGTGCCAGCAGCTTGAGATCTGGGGGCGGAAACACCATATATTTT. V and J are TRBV5-4 and TRBJ1-3, with D possibly TRBD1 on 6 matching bases. CDR1 is SGHNT and CDR2 is YYREEE in the germline V gene (reference sequence). CDR3 length: 15 residues. Trimming pared 1 base from V and 4 bases from J, leaving 12 bases between.

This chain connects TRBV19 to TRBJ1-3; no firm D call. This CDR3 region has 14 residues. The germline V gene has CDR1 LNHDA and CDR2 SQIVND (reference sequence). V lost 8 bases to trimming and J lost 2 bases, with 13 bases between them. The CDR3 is CASQYPGTGNTIYF. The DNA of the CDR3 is TGTGCCAGTCAATATCCGGGAACTGGAAACACCATATATTTT.

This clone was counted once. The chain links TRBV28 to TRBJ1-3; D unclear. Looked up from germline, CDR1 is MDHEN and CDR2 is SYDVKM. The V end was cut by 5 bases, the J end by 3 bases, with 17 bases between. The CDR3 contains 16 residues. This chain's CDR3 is CASSPPGGFFGNTIYF. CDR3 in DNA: TGTGCCAGCAGTCCTCCAGGAGGGTTCTTTGGAAACACCATATATTTT.

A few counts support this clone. The CDR3 reads CASRKVSNQPQHF. The CDR3 DNA is TGTGCCAGTAGAAAGGTTAGCAATCAGCCCCAGCATTTT. The chain recombines TRBV19 with TRBJ1-5; D not resolved. The CDR3 has 13 amino acids. Trimming shortened V by 6 bases and J by 0 bases, and 6 bases separated the two germline ends. Germline V gene sequence: CDR1 LNHDA, CDR2 SQIVND (reference sequence). The variable domain in full, completed from reference TRBV19 and TRBJ1-5, reads DGGITQSPKYLFRKEGQNVTLSCEQNLNHDAMYWYRQDPGQGLRLIYYSQIVNDFQKGDIAEGYSVSREKKESFPLTVTSAQKNPTAFYLCASRKVSNQPQHFGDGTRLSIL.

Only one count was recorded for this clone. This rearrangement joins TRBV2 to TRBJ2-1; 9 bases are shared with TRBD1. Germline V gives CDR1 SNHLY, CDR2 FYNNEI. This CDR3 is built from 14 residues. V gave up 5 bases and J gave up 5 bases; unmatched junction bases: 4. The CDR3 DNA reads TGTGCCAGCAGTCTACAGGGGGCGAACAATGAGCAGTTCTTC. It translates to CASSLQGANNEQFF.

The CDR3 DNA reads TGTGCCAGCAATCTGGGGTCAGATACGCAGTATTTT. Protein product: CASNLGSDTQYF. The chain uses TRBV2 and TRBJ2-3, with D unclear. Germline values: CDR1 SNHLY, CDR2 FYNNEI. This CDR3 has 12 residues. Trimming pared 7 bases from V and 4 bases from J, leaving 9 bases between.

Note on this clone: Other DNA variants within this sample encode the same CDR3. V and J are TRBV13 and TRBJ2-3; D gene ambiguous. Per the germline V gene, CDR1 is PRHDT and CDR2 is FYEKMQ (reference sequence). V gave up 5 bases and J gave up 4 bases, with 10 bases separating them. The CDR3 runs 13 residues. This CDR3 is CASSPPGADTQYF. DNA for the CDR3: TGTGCCAGCAGCCCCCCAGGTGCAGATACGCAGTATTTT.

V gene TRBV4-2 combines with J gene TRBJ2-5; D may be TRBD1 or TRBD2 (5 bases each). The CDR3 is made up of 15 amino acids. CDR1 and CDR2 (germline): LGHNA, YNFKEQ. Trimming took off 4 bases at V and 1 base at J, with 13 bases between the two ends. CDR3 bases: TGTGCCAGCAGCCGGCCCGGGACGGGCCAAGAGACCCAGTACTTC. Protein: CASSRPGTGQETQYF.

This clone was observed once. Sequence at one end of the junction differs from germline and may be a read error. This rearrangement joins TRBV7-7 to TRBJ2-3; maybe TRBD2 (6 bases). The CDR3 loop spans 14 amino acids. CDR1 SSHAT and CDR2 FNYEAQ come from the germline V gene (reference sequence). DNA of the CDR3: TGTGCTAGCAGCCTAGGTTCGGGGGCAGATACGCAGTATTTT. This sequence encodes CASSLGSGADTQYF. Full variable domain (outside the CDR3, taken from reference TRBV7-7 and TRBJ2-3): GAGVSQSPRYKVTKRGQDVTLRCDPISSHATLYWYQQALGQGPEFLTYFNYEAQPDKSGLPSDRFSAERPEGSISTLTIQRTEQRDSAMYRCASSLGSGADTQYFGPGTRLTVL.

The CDR3 region has the DNA TGTGCCAGTAGAACCCCGCACAGGGCCTACGAGCAGTACTTC. This encodes CASRTPHRAYEQYF. This chain links TRBV27 with TRBJ2-7, with D possibly TRBD1 on 6 matching bases. The CDR3 extends over 14 amino acids. Germline CDR1 is MNHEY and CDR2 is SMNVEV (reference sequence). V lost 9 bases, J lost 2 bases, and 17 bases lay in between.

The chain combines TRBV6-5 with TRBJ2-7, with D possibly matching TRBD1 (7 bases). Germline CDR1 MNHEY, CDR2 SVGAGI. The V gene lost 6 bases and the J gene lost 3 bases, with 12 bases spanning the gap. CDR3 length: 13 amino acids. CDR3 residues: CASRPQGGYEQYF. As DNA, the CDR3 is TGTGCCAGCAGGCCTCAGGGGGGCTACGAGCAGTACTTC.

The CDR3 DNA is TGCGCCAGCAGCCAAAGAGGGACTAGCGGGGGCACAGATACGCAGTATTTT. This sequence encodes CASSQRGTSGGTDTQYF. The chain combines TRBV4-3 with TRBJ2-3; 13 nucleotides line up with TRBD2. This CDR3 contains 17 residues. The germline V gene encodes CDR1 LGHNA and CDR2 YSLEER. J gave up 1 base and V 2 bases, and 3 bases lay outside the gene matches.

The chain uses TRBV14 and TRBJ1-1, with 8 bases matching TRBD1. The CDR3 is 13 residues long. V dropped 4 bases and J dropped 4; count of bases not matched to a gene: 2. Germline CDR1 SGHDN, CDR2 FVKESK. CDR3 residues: CASSLDRGTEAFF. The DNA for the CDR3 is TGTGCCAGCAGCCTCGACAGGGGCACTGAAGCTTTCTTT. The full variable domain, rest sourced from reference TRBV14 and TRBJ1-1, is EAGVTQFPSHSVIEKGQTVTLRCDPISGHDNLYWYRRVMGKEIKFLLHFVKESKQDESGMPNNRFLAERTGGTYSTLKVQPAELEDSGVYFCASSLDRGTEAFFGQGTRLTVV.

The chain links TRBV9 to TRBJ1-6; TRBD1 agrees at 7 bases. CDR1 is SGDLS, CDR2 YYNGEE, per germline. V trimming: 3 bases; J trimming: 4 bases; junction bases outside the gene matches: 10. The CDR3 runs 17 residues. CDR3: CASSARPEGQYNSPLHF. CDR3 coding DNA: TGTGCCAGCAGCGCCCGGCCCGAGGGACAGTATAATTCACCCCTCCACTTT. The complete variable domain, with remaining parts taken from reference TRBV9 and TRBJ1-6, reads DSGVTQTPKHLITATGQRVTLRCSPRSGDLSVYWYQQSLDQGLQFLIQYYNGEERAKGNILERFSAQQFPDLHSELNLSSLELGDSALYFCASSARPEGQYNSPLHFGNGTRLTVT.